This T cell receptor (beta chain) was sequenced during a study of blood T cell repertoires in COVID-19. Across the study: Collection of acute and convalescent COVID-19 samples took place in the United States, Italy and Spain. The analysed material was cDNA or gDNA that came from T cells, B-cell-depleted T cells, or PBMCs.

In the authors' methods: Researchers report that nucleated cell counts were estimated from reference gene primer amplification. Libraries were prepared by immunoSEQ multiplex PCR; TCRdb keeps only in-frame clonotypes and omits some of them. V and J calls and clone size follow that table, whereas D and trimming were derived from the DNA. The table shows some 400,000 clones, with roughly 90% occurring only once. V lost 6 bases to trimming and J lost 8 bases, with 11 bases between them. Germline values: CDR1 MDHEN, CDR2 SYDVKM. The CDR3 totals 12 residues. This clone was counted a single time. This TCR was sampled from a man aged 18 to 30 with active or convalescent COVID-19. Sequenced material: peripheral blood. The rearrangement links TRBV28 to TRBJ1-3; D call uncertain. The CDR3 DNA reads TGTGCCAGCAGAGCCCGGGTGCACACCATATATTTT. It codes for CASRARVHTIYF.